One sample yielded the 26 T cell receptor beta chains listed below, sequenced in a study of T cell repertoires in cytomegalovirus infection. TCRdb independently ran MiXCR on the reads; one entry per CDR3 protein. This sample has about 57,000 distinct CDR3 sequences; 20% occur once, and the top ten carry around 70%. The antigens of these receptors remain unknown. This specimen was CD8+ T cells from cultured PBMCs, taken from culture after CMV antigen stimulation. The receptors shown here come from a human donor in good health (CMV status not recorded). Some clones in this sample may be carry-over from other donors' samples.

The V and J genes are TRBV4-1 and TRBJ2-5; TRBD1 aligns across 7 bases. V dropped 0 bases and J dropped 2; count of bases not matched to a gene: 3. CDR1 is MGHRA, CDR2 YSYEKL, per germline. The CDR3 extends over 15 amino acids. CDR3 DNA sequence: TGCGCCAGCAGCCAAGATGTGGGACAGCAAGAGACCCAGTACTTC. Amino acid sequence: CASSQDVGQQETQYF.

There are a few counts of this clonotype. The rearrangement uses TRBV27 and TRBJ1-1, with D possibly matching TRBD1 (5 bases). Germline CDR1 and CDR2: MNHEY and SMNVEV (reference sequence). This CDR3 has 15 residues. V lost 2 bases to trimming and J lost 0 bases, with 10 bases between them. The CDR3 coding sequence is TGTGCCAGCAGTTTACGGGGGAGATTGAACACTGAAGCTTTCTTT. Amino acids: CASSLRGRLNTEAFF.

The chain is built from TRBV27 and TRBJ2-7; 10 bases line up with TRBD1. V was pared by 5 bases and J by 2 bases, with 6 bases of the junction left unmatched. The germline V gene has CDR1 MNHEY and CDR2 SMNVEV (reference sequence). The CDR3 runs to 15 residues. CDR3 residues: CASSPGQGVAYEQYF. DNA for the CDR3: TGTGCCAGCAGTCCTGGACAGGGGGTGGCCTACGAGCAGTACTTC.

The rearrangement links TRBV12-3 or TRBV12-4 to TRBJ2-1, with D perhaps matching TRBD1 (5 bases). There are 11 residues in the CDR3. The germline V and J ends were trimmed by 1 base and 15 bases, with 10 bases remaining between them. The CDR3 region is CASSLVQERFF. The CDR3 bases are TGTGCCAGCAGTTTAGTACAGGAAAGGTTCTTC.

The chain has TRBV27 and TRBJ1-5, with TRBD1 matching 8 bases. The CDR3 has 17 amino acids. The germline gives CDR1 MNHEY, CDR2 SMNVEV (reference sequence). The J segment lost 3 bases and the V segment lost 2 bases, leaving 9 bases of the junction unmatched. The CDR3 region is CASSLDPPGGLNQPQHF. The CDR3 DNA sequence: TGTGCCAGCAGTTTAGACCCCCCAGGGGGCCTCAATCAGCCCCAGCATTTT.

The chain recombines TRBV6-5 with TRBJ2-1; D is possibly TRBD1 (6 bases). The CDR3 is 16 amino acids. Trimming pared 0 bases from V and 4 bases from J, leaving 13 bases between. Germline CDR1 is MNHEY and CDR2 is SVGAGI. CDR3 sequence: CASSYSPLGAYNEQFF. In DNA form, the CDR3 reads TGTGCCAGCAGTTACTCGCCGCTGGGGGCATACAATGAGCAGTTCTTC.

Only a few counts were recorded for this clonotype. CDR3 region: CASSYSDNTEAFF. The CDR3 nucleotides are TGTGCCAGCAGTTACAGCGATAACACTGAAGCTTTCTTT. V usage is TRBV6-2 or TRBV6-3 and J usage is TRBJ1-1; D gene ambiguous. The CDR3 totals 13 residues. CDR1 is MNHEY and CDR2 is SVGEGT in the germline V gene. Trimming pared 2 bases from V and 2 bases from J, leaving 6 bases between.

V usage is TRBV20-1 and J usage is TRBJ2-7, with TRBD1 matching 10 bases. CDR3 length: 16 amino acids. V was pared by 5 bases and J by 4 bases, with 14 bases of the junction left unmatched. The germline gives CDR1 DFQATT, CDR2 SNEGSKA (reference sequence). The DNA for the CDR3 is TGCAGTGCTTCTGCTCCGGGACAGGGGCTCCATTACGAGCAGTACTTC. It specifies CSASAPGQGLHYEQYF.

As DNA, the CDR3 is TGTGCCAGCAGTTACTCGGGGGTAGGTCAGCCCCAGCATTTT. Translated: CASSYSGVGQPQHF. The chain is built from TRBV6-2 or TRBV6-3 and TRBJ1-5, with D perhaps matching TRBD1 (5 bases). The germline V gene encodes CDR1 MNHEY and CDR2 SVGEGT. With 0 bases removed from V and 6 bases from J, the gap between germline ends came to 9 bases. The CDR3 covers 14 residues.

This clonotype was detected only a few times. The chain employs TRBV7-9 and TRBJ2-6, with D possibly being TRBD2 (6 bases). CDR3 length: 17 residues. Germline values: CDR1 SEHNR, CDR2 FQNEAQ (reference sequence). V was shortened by 3 bases and J by 0 bases, with 12 bases between the two germline ends. CDR3 residues: CASSFGGLSSGANVLTF. Here the CDR3 DNA reads TGTGCCAGCAGCTTTGGGGGACTGAGCTCTGGGGCCAACGTCCTGACTTTC.

The chain recombines TRBV5-5 with TRBJ2-5, with 8 bases fitting TRBD1. Germline assignment: CDR1 SGHKS and CDR2 YYEKEE (reference sequence). The CDR3 is 16 residues long. J gave up 5 bases and V 2 bases, and 11 bases lay outside the gene matches. Written as DNA, the CDR3 is TGTGCCAGCAGCTTCCCCGAGACAGGGGTTTCGGAGACCCAGTACTTC. Its protein is CASSFPETGVSETQYF.

A few counts support this clonotype. This chain uses TRBV7-8 with TRBJ1-6; no clear D. Trimming shortened V by 2 bases and J by 0 bases, and 20 bases separated the two germline ends. The germline V gene encodes CDR1 SGHVS and CDR2 FQNEAQ. This CDR3 has 20 residues. The CDR3 bases are TGTGCCAGCAGCTTACGTGGCTCAGAATATAGAAGCTCCTATAATTCACCCCTCCACTTT. Amino acid sequence: CASSLRGSEYRSSYNSPLHF.

In its sample, this clonotype was seen a few times. The chain has TRBV7-2 and TRBJ2-6; no firm D call. There are 16 residues in the CDR3. Trimming left V 10 bases short and J 0 bases short, with 16 bases between. CDR1 and CDR2 from the germline V gene are SGHTA and FQGNSA. In DNA, the CDR3 is TGTGCCATGCTAGGACGATCTGGCTCTGGGGCCAACGTCCTGACTTTC. Residues: CAMLGRSGSGANVLTF.

The gene calls are TRBV27 and TRBJ2-1; TRBD2 agrees at 7 bases. V was pared by 10 bases and J by 3 bases, with 9 bases of the junction left unmatched. The CDR3 runs to 14 residues. Germline V lookup: CDR1 MNHEY, CDR2 SMNVEV (reference sequence). The CDR3 loop reads CATGPGGGYNEQFF. DNA of the CDR3: TGTGCCACCGGTCCAGGCGGGGGCTACAATGAGCAGTTCTTC.

The chain has TRBV12-5 and TRBJ2-7; no firm D call. This CDR3 comprises 15 residues. V shed 1 base and J shed 1 base, with 11 bases lying between them. The germline CDR1 and CDR2 sequences are LGHNT and FRNRAP. The CDR3 reads CASGLADRSSYEQYF. In DNA, the CDR3 is TGTGCTAGTGGTTTGGCGGACCGGAGTTCCTACGAGCAGTACTTC.

There are a few counts of this clonotype. The CDR3 coding sequence is TGTGCCAGCAGTTTTCTTCAAGCGGGGATCTACGAGCAGTACTTC. Translated, it gives CASSFLQAGIYEQYF. This chain connects TRBV12-3 or TRBV12-4 to TRBJ2-7, with TRBD2 matching over 7 bases. V trimming: 3 bases; J trimming: 3 bases; junction bases outside the gene matches: 8. This CDR3 is built from 15 residues.

This clonotype was seen a few times. The chain's CDR3 is CASSYTGINEQFF. CDR3 nucleotides: TGTGCCAGCAGTTACACGGGGATCAATGAGCAGTTCTTC. This chain uses TRBV6-6 with TRBJ2-1; D is possibly TRBD2 (5 bases). The CDR3 is made up of 13 amino acids. Germline CDR1 MNHNY, CDR2 SVGAGI (reference sequence). V lost 2 bases, J lost 6 bases, and 8 bases lay in between.

This clonotype was picked up a small number of times. The chain couples TRBV6-5 to TRBJ2-5, with 7 bases aligning to TRBD2. CDR3 size: 14 residues. The ends lost 6 bases at V and 1 base at J; junction bases unmatched: 5. The germline V gene encodes CDR1 MNHEY and CDR2 SVGAGI. The CDR3 DNA sequence: TGTGCCAGCAGGGGGGGGGGATTCCAAGAGACCCAGTACTTC. Its protein is CASRGGGFQETQYF.

This clonotype was found once. The V call is TRBV19, the J call TRBJ2-1, with 10 bases lining up with TRBD2. Germline loops: CDR1 LNHDA, CDR2 SQIVND (reference sequence). V was pared by 3 bases and J by 8 bases, with 7 bases of the junction left unmatched. The CDR3 is 15 residues long. Here the CDR3 reads CASSMVAGGVYEQFF. Here the CDR3 DNA reads TGTGCCAGTAGTATGGTAGCGGGGGGTGTATATGAGCAGTTCTTC.

The table lists this clonotype with many counts. The CDR3 is CASSPWGQSTDTQYF. Written as DNA, the CDR3 is TGTGCCAGCAGCCCATGGGGACAGAGCACAGATACGCAGTATTTT. The gene calls are TRBV11-2 and TRBJ2-3; 7 bases are a match to TRBD1. The length of the CDR3 is 15 residues. Trimming removed 5 bases from V and 0 bases from J; junction bases left unmatched: 5. Germline lookup yields CDR1 SGHAT and CDR2 FQNNGV.

This clonotype was observed a handful of times. The CDR3 nucleotides are TGTGCCAGCAGTCCTGCAGGGACCTACGAGCAGTACTTC. Translation gives CASSPAGTYEQYF. The chain couples TRBV27 to TRBJ2-7, with D tentatively TRBD1 (5 bases). The germline V and J ends were trimmed by 5 bases and 2 bases, with 10 bases remaining between them. CDR1 is MNHEY and CDR2 is SMNVEV in the germline V gene (reference sequence). This CDR3 is built from 13 residues.

This clonotype was recorded a few times. The CDR3 loop reads CASSFASLNTEAFF. The CDR3 DNA is TGTGCCAGCAGCTTTGCCAGCCTGAACACTGAAGCTTTCTTT. The chain carries TRBV11-2 and TRBJ1-1; D ambiguous. Germline-derived CDR1 and CDR2 are SGHAT and FQNNGV. The CDR3 runs 14 residues. Trimming pared 3 bases from V and 0 bases from J, leaving 8 bases between.

This clonotype was counted only a few times. V is TRBV4-1 and J is TRBJ2-3, with D perhaps assigned TRBD1 or TRBD2 (6 bases each). The length of the CDR3 is 14 residues. V lost 0 bases to trimming and J lost 5 bases, with 9 bases between them. Looked up from germline, CDR1 is MGHRA and CDR2 is YSYEKL. Written as DNA, the CDR3 is TGCGCCAGCAGCCAAGATAAGGGGGGAGATACGCAGTATTTT. This translates into CASSQDKGGDTQYF.

The chain employs TRBV7-8 and TRBJ1-2; no clear D. Germline lookup yields CDR1 SGHVS and CDR2 FQNEAQ. V was pared by 5 bases and J by 8 bases, with 12 bases between. The CDR3 is made up of 12 amino acids. CDR3 sequence (DNA): TGTGCCAGCAGCCCCGAACTAGACGGCTACACCTTC. Translating it yields CASSPELDGYTF.

This clonotype turned up a few times. This chain joins TRBV2 and TRBJ2-3; no clear D gene. The V end was cut by 8 bases, the J end by 1 base, with 4 bases between. This CDR3 contains 11 residues. Germline CDR1 and CDR2: SNHLY and FYNNEI. The CDR3, as DNA: TGTGCCAGCCCTGGCACAGATACGCAGTATTTT. Encoded protein: CASPGTDTQYF.

CDR3 sequence (DNA): TGTGCCAGCGGACAGGGATACGGGGAGACCCAGTACTTC. As protein: CASGQGYGETQYF. The chain recombines TRBV25-1 with TRBJ2-5; 8 bases fit TRBD1. The junction had 7 bases not matched to a gene; V was cut back by 8 bases and J by 5 bases. CDR3 length equals 13 residues. Germline loops: CDR1 MGHDK, CDR2 SYGVNS.